The rows below give T cell receptor beta chains drawn from one sample of a study of blood T cell repertoires in COVID-19. The method was immunoSEQ multiplex PCR; TCRdb's version includes in-frame clones alone and lacks a portion of them. The sample shows about 290,000 clones, 89% of them seen only once. Sequencing was carried out using PBMCs or T cells enriched from blood (not recorded which). The receptors stem from a woman aged 40 to 49 who had recovered from COVID-19. Each CDR3 is given with its conserved first and last residue. The D gene is left open where the match is weak.

V gene	J gene	D gene	CDR3 length	CDR3 DNA	CDR3 protein
TRBV5-1	TRBJ1-1	-	13	TGCGCCAGCAGCTCGCCTCAGGGCAATGAAGCTTTCTTT	CASSSPQGNEAFF
TRBV19	TRBJ1-5	-	15	TGTGCCACCCGAGGACTCTGGACCTCCAATCAGCCCCAGCATTTT	CATRGLWTSNQPQHF
TRBV9	TRBJ2-2	TRBD2	15	TGTGCCAGCAGCCCTAGCGGGAGAGGTACCGGGGAGCTGTTTTTT	CASSPSGRGTGELFF
TRBV18	TRBJ1-5	-	14	TGTGCCAGCTCACCGACAGGTCACAATCAGCCCCAGCATTTT	CASSPTGHNQPQHF
TRBV7-9	TRBJ2-5	-	14	TGTGCCAGCAGCTCCTCGGGACTCCAAGAGACCCAGTACTTC	CASSSSGLQETQYF
TRBV3-1/TRBV3-2	TRBJ2-1	TRBD2	14	TGTGCCAGCAGGGGACTAGCGGGAGTCAATGAGCAGTTCTTC	CASRGLAGVNEQFF
TRBV7-9	TRBJ1-2	TRBD1	19	TGTGCCAGCAGCTTAAGTTTGTACGGGACAGGGAGGGCTAACTATGGCTACACCTTC	CASSLSLYGTGRANYGYTF
TRBV5-1	TRBJ1-6	-	15	TGCGCCAGCAGCTTTGGTAGCTCCTATAATTCACCCCTCCACTTT	CASSFGSSYNSPLHF
TRBV19	TRBJ2-1	-	16	TGTGCCAGTAGTATTCAGGGAAGAACGAGATACAATGAGCAGTTCTTC	CASSIQGRTRYNEQFF
TRBV5-4	TRBJ1-2	-	13	TGTGCCAGCAGCATACGAAACAGCCTTGGCTACACCTTC	CASSIRNSLGYTF